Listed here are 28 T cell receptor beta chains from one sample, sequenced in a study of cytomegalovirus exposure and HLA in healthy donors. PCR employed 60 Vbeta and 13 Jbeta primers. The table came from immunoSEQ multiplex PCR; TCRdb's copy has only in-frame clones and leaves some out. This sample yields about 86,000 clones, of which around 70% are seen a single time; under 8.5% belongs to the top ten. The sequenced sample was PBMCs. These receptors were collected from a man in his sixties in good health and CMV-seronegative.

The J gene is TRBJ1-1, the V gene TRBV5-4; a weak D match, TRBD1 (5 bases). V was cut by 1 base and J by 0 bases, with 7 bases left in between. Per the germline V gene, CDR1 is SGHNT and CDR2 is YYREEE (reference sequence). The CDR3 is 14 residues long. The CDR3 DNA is TGTGCCAGCAGCTTGACAGGTGTGAACACTGAAGCTTTCTTT. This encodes CASSLTGVNTEAFF.

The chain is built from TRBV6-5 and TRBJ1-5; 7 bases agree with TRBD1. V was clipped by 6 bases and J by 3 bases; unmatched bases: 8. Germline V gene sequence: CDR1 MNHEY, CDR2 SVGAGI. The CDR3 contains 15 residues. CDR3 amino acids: CASSYRGQDNQPQHF. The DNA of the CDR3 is TGTGCCAGCAGCTACAGGGGCCAGGACAATCAGCCCCAGCATTTT.

CDR3 DNA sequence: TGCGCCAGCAGCTTGGTCCCGGGCAGGGGGAACTCACCCCTCCACTTT. Translating it yields CASSLVPGRGNSPLHF. The gene calls are TRBV5-1 and TRBJ1-6; 7 bases line up with TRBD1. This CDR3 region has 16 residues. The germline CDR1 and CDR2 sequences are SGHRS and YFSETQ. V shed 0 bases, J shed 10 bases, and the junction held 10 bases outside the gene matches.

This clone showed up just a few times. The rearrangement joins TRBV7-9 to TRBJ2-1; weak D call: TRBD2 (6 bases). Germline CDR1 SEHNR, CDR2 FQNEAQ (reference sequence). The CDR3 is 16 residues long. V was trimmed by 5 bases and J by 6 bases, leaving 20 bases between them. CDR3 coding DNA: TGTGCCAGCAGCCTCCCAGGAGGGGCGCGGTCCAATGAGCAGTTCTTC. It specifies CASSLPGGARSNEQFF.

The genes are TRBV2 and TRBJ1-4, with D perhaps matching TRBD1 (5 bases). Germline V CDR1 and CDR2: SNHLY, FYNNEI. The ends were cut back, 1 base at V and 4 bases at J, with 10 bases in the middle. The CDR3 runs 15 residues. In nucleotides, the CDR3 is TGTGCCAGCAGTGAAGGCGACAGACTTAATGAAAAACTGTTTTTT. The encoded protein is CASSEGDRLNEKLFF.

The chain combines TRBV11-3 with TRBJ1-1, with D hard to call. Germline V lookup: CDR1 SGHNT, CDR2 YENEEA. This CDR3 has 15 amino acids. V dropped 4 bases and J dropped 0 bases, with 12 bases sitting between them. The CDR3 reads CASSSSSGVNTEAFF. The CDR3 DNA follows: TGTGCCAGCAGCTCCTCATCCGGTGTGAACACTGAAGCTTTCTTT.

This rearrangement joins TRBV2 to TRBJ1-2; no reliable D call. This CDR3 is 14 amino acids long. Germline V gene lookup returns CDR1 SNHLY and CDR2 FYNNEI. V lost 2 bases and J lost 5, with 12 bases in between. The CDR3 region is CASSESRSAYGYTF. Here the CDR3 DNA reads TGTGCCAGCAGTGAAAGCAGGTCAGCTTATGGCTACACCTTC. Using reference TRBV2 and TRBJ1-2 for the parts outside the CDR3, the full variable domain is EPEVTQTPSHQVTQMGQEVILRCVPISNHLYFYWYRQILGQKVEFLVSFYNNEISEKSEIFDDQFSVERPDGSNFTLKIRSTKLEDSAMYFCASSESRSAYGYTFGSGTRLTVV.

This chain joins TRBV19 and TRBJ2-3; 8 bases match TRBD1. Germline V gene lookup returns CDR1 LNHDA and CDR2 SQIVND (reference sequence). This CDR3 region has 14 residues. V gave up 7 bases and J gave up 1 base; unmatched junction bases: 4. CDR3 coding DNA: TGTGCCAGTACTCCGGGACAGGGCACAGATACGCAGTATTTT. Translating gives CASTPGQGTDTQYF.

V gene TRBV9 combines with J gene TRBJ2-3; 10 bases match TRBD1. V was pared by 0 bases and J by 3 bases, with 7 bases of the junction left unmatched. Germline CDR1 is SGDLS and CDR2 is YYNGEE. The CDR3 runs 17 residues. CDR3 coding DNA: TGTGCCAGCAGCGTAGGAGGGGGGACAGGGGTGACAGATACGCAGTATTTT. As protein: CASSVGGGTGVTDTQYF.

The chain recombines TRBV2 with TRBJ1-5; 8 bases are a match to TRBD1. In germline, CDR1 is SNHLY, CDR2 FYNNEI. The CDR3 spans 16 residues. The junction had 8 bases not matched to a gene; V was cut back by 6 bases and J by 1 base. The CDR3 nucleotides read TGTGCCAGCAGGTCCGACAGGGGAGGAAGCAATCAGCCCCAGCATTTT. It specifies CASRSDRGGSNQPQHF. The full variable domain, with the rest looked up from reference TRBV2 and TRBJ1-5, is EPEVTQTPSHQVTQMGQEVILRCVPISNHLYFYWYRQILGQKVEFLVSFYNNEISEKSEIFDDQFSVERPDGSNFTLKIRSTKLEDSAMYFCASRSDRGGSNQPQHFGDGTRLSIL.

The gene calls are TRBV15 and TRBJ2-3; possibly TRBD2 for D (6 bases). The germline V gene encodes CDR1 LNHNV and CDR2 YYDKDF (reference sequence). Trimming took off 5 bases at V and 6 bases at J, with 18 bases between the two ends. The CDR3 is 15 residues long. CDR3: CATSPRRPRGDTQYF. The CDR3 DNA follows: TGTGCCACCAGCCCACGCAGGCCCCGGGGGGATACGCAGTATTTT.

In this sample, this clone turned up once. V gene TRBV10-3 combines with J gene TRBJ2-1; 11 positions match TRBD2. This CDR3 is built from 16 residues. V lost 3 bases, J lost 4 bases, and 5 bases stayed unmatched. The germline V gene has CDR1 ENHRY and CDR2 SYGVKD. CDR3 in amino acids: CAISESTSGTYNEQFF. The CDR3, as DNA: TGTGCCATCAGTGAATCGACTAGCGGGACATACAATGAGCAGTTCTTC.

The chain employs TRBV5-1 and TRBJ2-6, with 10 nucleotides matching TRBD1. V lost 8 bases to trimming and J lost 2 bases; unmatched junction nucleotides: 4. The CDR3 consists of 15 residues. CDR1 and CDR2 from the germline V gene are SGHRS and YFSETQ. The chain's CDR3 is CASETGGAGANVLTF. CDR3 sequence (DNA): TGCGCCAGTGAGACAGGGGGCGCTGGGGCCAACGTCCTGACTTTC.

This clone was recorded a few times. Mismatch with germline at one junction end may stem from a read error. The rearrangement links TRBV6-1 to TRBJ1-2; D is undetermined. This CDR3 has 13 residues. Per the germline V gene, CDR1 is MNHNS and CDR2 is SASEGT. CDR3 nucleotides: TGTGCCACCAGTTGGGGAGCTAACTATGGCTACACCTTC. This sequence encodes CATSWGANYGYTF.

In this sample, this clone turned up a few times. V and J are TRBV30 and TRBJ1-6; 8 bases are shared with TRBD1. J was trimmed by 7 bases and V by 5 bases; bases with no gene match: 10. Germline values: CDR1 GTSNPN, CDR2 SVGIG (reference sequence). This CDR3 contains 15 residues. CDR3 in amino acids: CAWDLQGGGNSPLHF. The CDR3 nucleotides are TGTGCCTGGGACCTACAGGGGGGTGGCAATTCACCCCTCCACTTT.

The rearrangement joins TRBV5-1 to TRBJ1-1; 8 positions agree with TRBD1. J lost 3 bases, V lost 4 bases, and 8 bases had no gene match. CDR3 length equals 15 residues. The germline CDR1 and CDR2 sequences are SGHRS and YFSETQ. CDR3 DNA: TGCGCCAGCAGCCGAGAGACAGGGGACGACACTGAAGCTTTCTTT. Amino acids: CASSRETGDDTEAFF. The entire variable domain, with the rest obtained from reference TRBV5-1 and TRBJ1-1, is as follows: KAGVTQTPRYLIKTRGQQVTLSCSPISGHRSVSWYQQTPGQGLQFLFEYFSETQRNKGNFPGRFSGRQFSNSRSEMNVSTLELGDSALYLCASSRETGDDTEAFFGQGTRLTVV.

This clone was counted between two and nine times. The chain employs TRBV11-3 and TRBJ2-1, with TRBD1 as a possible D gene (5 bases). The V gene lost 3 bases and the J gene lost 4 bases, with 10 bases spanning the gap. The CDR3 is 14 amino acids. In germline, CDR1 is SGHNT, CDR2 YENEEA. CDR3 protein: CASSFDSYYNEQFF. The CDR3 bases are TGTGCCAGCAGCTTTGACAGTTATTACAATGAGCAGTTCTTC.

CDR3 DNA: TGCGCCAGCAGCCAAGATTGGGGGGGGGTAAATTCACCCCTCCACTTT. Translated: CASSQDWGGVNSPLHF. The rearrangement joins TRBV4-3 to TRBJ1-6, with TRBD1 as a possible D gene (5 bases). Germline V gives CDR1 LGHNA, CDR2 YSLEER. The germline V and J ends were trimmed by 0 bases and 7 bases, with 13 bases remaining between them. The length of the CDR3 is 16 residues.

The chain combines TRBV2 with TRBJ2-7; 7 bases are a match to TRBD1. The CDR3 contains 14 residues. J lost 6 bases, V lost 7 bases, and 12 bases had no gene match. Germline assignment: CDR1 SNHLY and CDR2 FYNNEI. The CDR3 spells CASTLRDSLSEQYF. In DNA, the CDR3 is TGTGCCAGCACCCTCCGGGACAGCCTGTCCGAGCAGTACTTC.

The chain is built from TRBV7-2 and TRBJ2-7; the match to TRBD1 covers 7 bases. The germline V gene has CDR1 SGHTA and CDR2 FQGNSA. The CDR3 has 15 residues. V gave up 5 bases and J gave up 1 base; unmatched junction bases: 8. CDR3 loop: CASSRDRVSSYEQYF. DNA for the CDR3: TGTGCCAGCAGCCGAGACAGGGTGTCGTCCTACGAGCAGTACTTC.

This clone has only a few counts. The CDR3 nucleotides read TGTGCCATCAGTGAGTCGTCGGCAGGCTTTAATGGCTACACCTTC. The encoded protein is CAISESSAGFNGYTF. This chain uses TRBV10-3 with TRBJ1-2, with D unresolved. This CDR3 comprises 15 residues. Per the germline V gene, CDR1 is ENHRY and CDR2 is SYGVKD. V was pared by 0 bases and J by 6 bases, with 14 bases between.

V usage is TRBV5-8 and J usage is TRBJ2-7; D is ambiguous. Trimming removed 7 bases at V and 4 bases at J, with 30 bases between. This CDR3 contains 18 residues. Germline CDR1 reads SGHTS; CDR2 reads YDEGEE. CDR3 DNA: TGTGCCAGCCCTTTGCAACACACCCTTAGCATTTCCCCTTACGAGCAGTACTTC. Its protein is CASPLQHTLSISPYEQYF.

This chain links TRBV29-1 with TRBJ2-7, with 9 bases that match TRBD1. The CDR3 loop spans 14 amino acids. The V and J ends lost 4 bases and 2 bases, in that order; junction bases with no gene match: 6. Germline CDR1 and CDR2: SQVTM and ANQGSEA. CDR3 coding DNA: TGCAGCGTTGGAGGGGACAGGGTGCCCTACGAGCAGTACTTC. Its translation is CSVGGDRVPYEQYF.

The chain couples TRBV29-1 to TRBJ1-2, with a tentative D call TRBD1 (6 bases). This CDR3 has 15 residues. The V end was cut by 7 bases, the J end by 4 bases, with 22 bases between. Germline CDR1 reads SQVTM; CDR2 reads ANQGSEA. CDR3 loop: CSAIRRGGDGYGYTF. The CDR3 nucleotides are TGCAGCGCCATCCGACGTGGGGGCGACGGCTATGGCTACACCTTC.

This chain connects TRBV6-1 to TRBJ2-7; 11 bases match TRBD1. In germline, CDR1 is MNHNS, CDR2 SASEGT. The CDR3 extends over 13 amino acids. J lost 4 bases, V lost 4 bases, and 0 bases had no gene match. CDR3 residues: CASSGDRGYEQYF. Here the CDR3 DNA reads TGTGCCAGCAGTGGGGACAGGGGGTACGAGCAGTACTTC.

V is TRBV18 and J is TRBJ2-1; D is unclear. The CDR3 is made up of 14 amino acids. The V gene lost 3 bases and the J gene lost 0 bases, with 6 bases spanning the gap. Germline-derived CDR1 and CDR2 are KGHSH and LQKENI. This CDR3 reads CASSPTSSYNEQFF. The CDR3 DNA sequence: TGTGCCAGCTCACCTACGAGCTCCTACAATGAGCAGTTCTTC.

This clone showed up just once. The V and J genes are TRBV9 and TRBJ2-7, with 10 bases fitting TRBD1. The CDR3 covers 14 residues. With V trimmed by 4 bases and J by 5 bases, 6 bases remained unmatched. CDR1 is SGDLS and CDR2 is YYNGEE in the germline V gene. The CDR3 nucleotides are TGTGCCAGCAGCCCGGGACAGGGGAGCCACGAGCAGTACTTC. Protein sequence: CASSPGQGSHEQYF.

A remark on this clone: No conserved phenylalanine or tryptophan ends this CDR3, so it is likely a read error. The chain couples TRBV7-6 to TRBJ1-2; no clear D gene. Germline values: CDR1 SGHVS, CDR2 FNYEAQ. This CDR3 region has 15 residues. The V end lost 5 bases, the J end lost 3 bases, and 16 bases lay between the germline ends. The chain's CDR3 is CASSARLIKDYGYTS. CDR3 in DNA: TGTGCCAGCAGCGCCCGACTTATCAAGGACTATGGCTACACCTCC.